These T cell receptor beta chains were read from a single sample in a study of T cell changes during pregnancy in multiple sclerosis. Sequencing used immunoSEQ multiplex PCR; TCRdb keeps in-frame clones, though not all of them. The data show roughly 49,000 clones, with 85% to 90% seen just once and about 1.5% held by the top ten. The specimen was peripheral blood, collected in the first trimester of pregnancy. The receptors shown here come from a female donor in good health, enrolled as a control in a pregnancy study. CDR3s include the opening cysteine and the closing phenylalanine or tryptophan. The D gene is left open where the match is weak. Clone size is given for some rows only: seen once, a few or many times, or a class if the clone is expanded.

DNA: TGTGCCAGCAGTTTAATCCTCGCTAGCGGGGAAAGAGAGCAGTACTTC
CDR3: CASSLILASGEREQYF
D: TRBD2
length: 16
size: .
J: TRBJ2-7
V: TRBV28

DNA: TGTGCCAGCAGTGACTCCTCTGGCGGTAATTCACCCCTCCACTTT
CDR3: CASSDSSGGNSPLHF
D: .
length: 15
size: .
J: TRBJ1-6
V: TRBV6-4

DNA: TGCGCCAGCAGCTCGACTGGATCGGGGACAGGGTACTACGAGCAGTACTTC
CDR3: CASSSTGSGTGYYEQYF
D: TRBD1
length: 17
size: .
J: TRBJ2-7
V: TRBV5-1

DNA: TGCGCCAGCAGCCAAGTATGGGTCCGGGACATTAACTCCTACGAGCAGTACTTC
CDR3: CASSQVWVRDINSYEQYF
D: .
length: 18
size: .
J: TRBJ2-7
V: TRBV4-1

DNA: TGCGCCAGCAGCTTGACTAAGCGGCTCCCCCTTGGGGAGCTGTTTTTT
CDR3: CASSLTKRLPLGELFF
D: .
length: 16
size: .
J: TRBJ2-2
V: TRBV5-1

DNA: TGTGCCAGCAGCGTAGGAATAGGGGACTATGGCTACACCTTC
CDR3: CASSVGIGDYGYTF
D: .
length: 14
size: .
J: TRBJ1-2
V: TRBV9

DNA: TGTGCCAGCAGACCCCATAGGGGCAGTAATGAAAAACTGTTTTTT
CDR3: CASRPHRGSNEKLFF
D: .
length: 15
size: .
J: TRBJ1-4
V: TRBV6-5

DNA: TGTGCCAGCAGCCCGAGCGGGGGAACCTACAATGAGCAGTTCTTC
CDR3: CASSPSGGTYNEQFF
D: TRBD2
length: 15
size: .
J: TRBJ2-1
V: TRBV7-2

DNA: TGTGCCAGCAGCTCGGTGACAGCTCACTACGAGCAGTACTTC
CDR3: CASSSVTAHYEQYF
D: .
length: 14
size: .
J: TRBJ2-7
V: TRBV5-6

DNA: TGTGCCAGCAGTACCTCCAGGGGCAGGGTCGATGGCTACACCTTC
CDR3: CASSTSRGRVDGYTF
D: .
length: 15
size: .
J: TRBJ1-2
V: TRBV6-5

DNA: TGTGCCAGCAGCTTAGGGGTTGCGGGGGGAGAGACCCAGTACTTC
CDR3: CASSLGVAGGETQYF
D: TRBD2
length: 15
size: .
J: TRBJ2-5
V: TRBV7-2

DNA: TGTGCCAGCAGCGCCGCGGGCACAGATACGCAGTATTTT
CDR3: CASSAAGTDTQYF
D: .
length: 13
size: once
J: TRBJ2-3
V: TRBV7-2

DNA: TGTGCCAGCAGTCAACTACAGGGGAGGACAGGGCCGAGGGAGACCCAGTACTTC
CDR3: CASSQLQGRTGPRETQYF
D: TRBD1
length: 18
size: .
J: TRBJ2-5
V: TRBV28

DNA: TGTGCCAACAGCCCGGGCTACGAGCAGTACTTC
CDR3: CANSPGYEQYF
D: .
length: 11
size: .
J: TRBJ2-7
V: TRBV4-2

DNA: TGCGCCAGCAGTCCCCCAGGCAGGGCAGGCTACGAGCAGTACTTC
CDR3: CASSPPGRAGYEQYF
D: .
length: 15
size: .
J: TRBJ2-7
V: TRBV23-1

DNA: TGTGCCAGCACTTCGGCGGGCGACACCGGGGAGCTGTTTTTT
CDR3: CASTSAGDTGELFF
D: .
length: 14
size: once
J: TRBJ2-2
V: TRBV28

DNA: TGTGCCTGGAGTGGATCAGGGTTAACTCAGCCCCAGCATTTT
CDR3: CAWSGSGLTQPQHF
D: .
length: 14
size: once
J: TRBJ1-5
V: TRBV30

DNA: TGTGCCAGCAGCTTAGCAGTAAGGGTTGGGAGCTACGAGCAGTACTTC
CDR3: CASSLAVRVGSYEQYF
D: .
length: 16
size: .
J: TRBJ2-7
V: TRBV6-6

DNA: TGTGCCAGTAGGCTAGGACGGGACAGAAACACTGAAGCTTTCTTT
CDR3: CASRLGRDRNTEAFF
D: TRBD1
length: 15
size: .
J: TRBJ1-1
V: TRBV19

DNA: TGTGCCAGCAGCTTTGACAGCTACAATGAGCAGTTCTTC
CDR3: CASSFDSYNEQFF
D: .
length: 13
size: .
J: TRBJ2-1
V: TRBV7-3

DNA: TGTGCCAGCAGTTCCAGCGGGAGCCCGACCTACGAGCAGTACTTC
CDR3: CASSSSGSPTYEQYF
D: TRBD2
length: 15
size: .
J: TRBJ2-7
V: TRBV28